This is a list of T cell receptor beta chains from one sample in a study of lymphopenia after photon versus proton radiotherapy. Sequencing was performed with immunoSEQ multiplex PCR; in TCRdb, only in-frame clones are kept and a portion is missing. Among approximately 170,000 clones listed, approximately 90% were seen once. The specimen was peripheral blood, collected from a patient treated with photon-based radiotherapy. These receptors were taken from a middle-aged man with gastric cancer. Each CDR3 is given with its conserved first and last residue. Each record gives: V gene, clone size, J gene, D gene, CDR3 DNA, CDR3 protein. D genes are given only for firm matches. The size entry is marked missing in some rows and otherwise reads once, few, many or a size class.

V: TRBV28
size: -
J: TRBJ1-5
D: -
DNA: TGTGCCAGCAGTTTAGATGCTAGGGGCAATCAGCCCCAGCATTTT
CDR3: CASSLDARGNQPQHF

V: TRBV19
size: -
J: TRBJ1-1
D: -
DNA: TGTGCCAGTAGTATTACTTTTGGGGGCGGTAACACTGAAGCTTTCTTT
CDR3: CASSITFGGGNTEAFF

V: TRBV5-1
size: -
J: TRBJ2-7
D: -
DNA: TGCGCCAGCAGACCCAACACAGGCCCACTCTACGAGCAGTACTTC
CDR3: CASRPNTGPLYEQYF

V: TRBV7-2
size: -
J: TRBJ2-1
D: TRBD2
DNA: TGTGCCAGCAGCTTAGCGTATAGCGGGGGGATTAGGGACAATGAGCAGTTCTTC
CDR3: CASSLAYSGGIRDNEQFF

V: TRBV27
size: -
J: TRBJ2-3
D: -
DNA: TGTGCCAGCAGTTTATGGGGGAGCGAGCCAAGCACAGATACGCAGTATTTT
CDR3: CASSLWGSEPSTDTQYF

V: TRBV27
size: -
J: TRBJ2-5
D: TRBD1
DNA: TGTGCCAGCAGTTCGACCGGGACAGGGGTTAAGGAGACCCAGTACTTC
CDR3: CASSSTGTGVKETQYF

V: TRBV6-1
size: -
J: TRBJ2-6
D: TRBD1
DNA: TGTGCCAGCCGGGACAGGGGAACTGGGGCCAACGTCCTGACTTTC
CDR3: CASRDRGTGANVLTF

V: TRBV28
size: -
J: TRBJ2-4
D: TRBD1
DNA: TGTGCCAGCAGTTTGGGACAGGGAGGCGTCAAAAACATTCAGTACTTC
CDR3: CASSLGQGGVKNIQYF

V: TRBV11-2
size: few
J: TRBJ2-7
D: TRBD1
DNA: TGTGCCAGCAGCCCAACCAAAGGAACAGGGGGGTACGAGCAGTACTTC
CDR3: CASSPTKGTGGYEQYF

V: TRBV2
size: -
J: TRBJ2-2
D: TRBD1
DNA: TGTGCCAGCAGTGAAAGGACAGGGGCTGTCGGGGAGCTGTTTTTT
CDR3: CASSERTGAVGELFF

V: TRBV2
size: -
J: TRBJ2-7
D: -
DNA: TGTGCCAGCACCCCAAATTGGGGAGGTCGGGAGCAGTACTTC
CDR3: CASTPNWGGREQYF

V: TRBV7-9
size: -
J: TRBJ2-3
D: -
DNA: TGTGCCAGCAGCTTACTCTCTGGGGATACGCAGTATTTT
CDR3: CASSLLSGDTQYF

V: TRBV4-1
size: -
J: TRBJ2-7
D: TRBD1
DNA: TGCGCCAGCAGCCAAGATAAAGGGACAGGGACCTACGAGCAGTACTTC
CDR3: CASSQDKGTGTYEQYF

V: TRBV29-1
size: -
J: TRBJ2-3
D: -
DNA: TGCAGCGTTGAAGTCGGGGGCCTCACAGATACGCAGTATTTT
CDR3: CSVEVGGLTDTQYF

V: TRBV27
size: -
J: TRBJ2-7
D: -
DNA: TGTGCCAGCAGCCCAGGGACCGGCTACGAGCAGTACTTC
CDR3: CASSPGTGYEQYF

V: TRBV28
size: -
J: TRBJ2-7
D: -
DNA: TGTGCCAGCAGCGATTATACACCCGCCTACGAGCAGTACTTC
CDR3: CASSDYTPAYEQYF

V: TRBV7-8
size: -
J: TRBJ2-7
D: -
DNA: TGTGCCAGCAGCTTAGCGAGGTCCTACGAGCAGTACTTC
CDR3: CASSLARSYEQYF

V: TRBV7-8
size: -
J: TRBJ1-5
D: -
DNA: TGTGCCAGCAGCCCAAGTGGGGTAGGTCAGCCCCAGCATTTT
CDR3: CASSPSGVGQPQHF

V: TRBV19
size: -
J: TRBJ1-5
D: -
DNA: TGTGCCAGTACGTATCGGACAGGCAATCAGCCCCAGCATTTT
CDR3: CASTYRTGNQPQHF

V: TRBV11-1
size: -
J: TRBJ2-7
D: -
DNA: TGTGCCAGCAGCTTAGTCAACAGGGCCAACGAGCAGTACTTC
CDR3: CASSLVNRANEQYF

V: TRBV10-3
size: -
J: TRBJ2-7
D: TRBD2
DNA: TGTGCCATCAGTGAAGATTGGCTAGCGGGTAGCTCCTACGAGCAGTACTTC
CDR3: CAISEDWLAGSSYEQYF

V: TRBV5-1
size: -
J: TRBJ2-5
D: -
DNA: TGCGCCAGCAGCTTGCAAGGGACCCAAGAGACCCAGTACTTC
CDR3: CASSLQGTQETQYF

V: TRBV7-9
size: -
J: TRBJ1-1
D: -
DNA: TGTGCCAGCAGCTTACAAGGGGACACTGAAGCTTTCTTT
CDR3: CASSLQGDTEAFF

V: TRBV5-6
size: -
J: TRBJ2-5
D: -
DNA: TGTGCCAGCAGCTTCAAGAAGGGTCCAGAGACCCAGTACTTC
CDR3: CASSFKKGPETQYF

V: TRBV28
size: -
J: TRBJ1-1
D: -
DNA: TGTGCCAGCAGTTTGAGGACTGAAGCTTTCTTT
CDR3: CASSLRTEAFF

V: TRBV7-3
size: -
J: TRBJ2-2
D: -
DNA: TGTGCCAGCAGCCCGTCCTTCCGCAGGAACACCGGGGAGCTGTTTTTT
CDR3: CASSPSFRRNTGELFF

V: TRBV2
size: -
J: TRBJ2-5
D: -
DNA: TGTGCCAGCAGGGTCTTTGAGGGAAGTCAAGAGACCCAGTACTTC
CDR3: CASRVFEGSQETQYF

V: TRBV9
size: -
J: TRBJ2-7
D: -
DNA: TGTGCCAGCAGCGTACTACCGGAGGGGTACTACGAGCAGTACTTC
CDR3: CASSVLPEGYYEQYF

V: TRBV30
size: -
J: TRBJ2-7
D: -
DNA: TGTGCCTGGAGTCTTGGAGCGATGGGCTCCTACGAGCAGTACTTC
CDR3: CAWSLGAMGSYEQYF

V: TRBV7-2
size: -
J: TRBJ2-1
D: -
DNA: TGTGCCAGCAGCTTTCGGTTACGCGAGCAGTTCTTC
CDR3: CASSFRLREQFF